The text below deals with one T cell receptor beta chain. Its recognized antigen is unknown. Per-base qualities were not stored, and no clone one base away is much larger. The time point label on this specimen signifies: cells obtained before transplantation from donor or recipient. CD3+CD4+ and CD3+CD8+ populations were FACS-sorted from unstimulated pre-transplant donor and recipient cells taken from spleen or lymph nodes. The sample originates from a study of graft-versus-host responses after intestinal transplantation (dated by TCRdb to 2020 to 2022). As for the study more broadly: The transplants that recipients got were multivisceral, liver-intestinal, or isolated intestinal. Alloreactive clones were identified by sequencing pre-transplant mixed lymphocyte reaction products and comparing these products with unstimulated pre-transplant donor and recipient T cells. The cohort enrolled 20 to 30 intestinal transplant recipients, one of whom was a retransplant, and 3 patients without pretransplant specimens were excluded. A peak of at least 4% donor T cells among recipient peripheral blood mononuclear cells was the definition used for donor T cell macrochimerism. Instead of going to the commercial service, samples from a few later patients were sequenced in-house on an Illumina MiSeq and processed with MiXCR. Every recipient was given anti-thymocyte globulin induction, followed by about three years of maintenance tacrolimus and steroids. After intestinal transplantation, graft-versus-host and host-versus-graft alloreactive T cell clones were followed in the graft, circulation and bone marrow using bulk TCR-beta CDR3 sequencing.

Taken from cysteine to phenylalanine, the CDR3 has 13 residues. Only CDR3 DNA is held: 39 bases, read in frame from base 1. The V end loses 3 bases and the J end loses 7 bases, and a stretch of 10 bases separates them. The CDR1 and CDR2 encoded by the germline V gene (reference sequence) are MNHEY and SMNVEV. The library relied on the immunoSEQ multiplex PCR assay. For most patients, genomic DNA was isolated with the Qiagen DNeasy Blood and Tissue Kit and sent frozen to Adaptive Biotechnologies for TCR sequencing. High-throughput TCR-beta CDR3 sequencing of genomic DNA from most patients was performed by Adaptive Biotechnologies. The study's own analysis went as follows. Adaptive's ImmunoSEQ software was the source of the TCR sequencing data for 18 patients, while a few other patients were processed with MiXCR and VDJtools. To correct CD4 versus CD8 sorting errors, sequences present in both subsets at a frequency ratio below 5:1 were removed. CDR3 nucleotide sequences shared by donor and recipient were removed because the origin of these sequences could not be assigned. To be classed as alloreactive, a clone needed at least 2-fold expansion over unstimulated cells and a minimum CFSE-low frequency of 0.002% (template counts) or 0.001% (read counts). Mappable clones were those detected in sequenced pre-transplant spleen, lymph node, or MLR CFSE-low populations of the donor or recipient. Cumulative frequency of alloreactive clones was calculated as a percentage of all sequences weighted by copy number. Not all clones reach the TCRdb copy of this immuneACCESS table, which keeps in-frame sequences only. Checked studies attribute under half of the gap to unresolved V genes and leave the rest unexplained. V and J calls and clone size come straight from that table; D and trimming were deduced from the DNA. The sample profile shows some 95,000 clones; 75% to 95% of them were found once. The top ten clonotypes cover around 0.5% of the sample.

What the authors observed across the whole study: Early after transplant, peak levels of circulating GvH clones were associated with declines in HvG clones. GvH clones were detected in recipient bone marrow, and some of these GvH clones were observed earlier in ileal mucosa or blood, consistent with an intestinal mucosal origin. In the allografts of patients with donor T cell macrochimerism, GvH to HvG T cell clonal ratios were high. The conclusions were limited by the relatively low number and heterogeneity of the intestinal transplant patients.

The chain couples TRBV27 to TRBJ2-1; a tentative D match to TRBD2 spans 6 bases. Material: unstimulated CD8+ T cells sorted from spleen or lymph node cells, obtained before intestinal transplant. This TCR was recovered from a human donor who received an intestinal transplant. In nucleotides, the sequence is TGTGCCAGCAGTTTCGGGGGAGGTAATGAGCAGTTCTTC. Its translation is CASSFGGGNEQFF.